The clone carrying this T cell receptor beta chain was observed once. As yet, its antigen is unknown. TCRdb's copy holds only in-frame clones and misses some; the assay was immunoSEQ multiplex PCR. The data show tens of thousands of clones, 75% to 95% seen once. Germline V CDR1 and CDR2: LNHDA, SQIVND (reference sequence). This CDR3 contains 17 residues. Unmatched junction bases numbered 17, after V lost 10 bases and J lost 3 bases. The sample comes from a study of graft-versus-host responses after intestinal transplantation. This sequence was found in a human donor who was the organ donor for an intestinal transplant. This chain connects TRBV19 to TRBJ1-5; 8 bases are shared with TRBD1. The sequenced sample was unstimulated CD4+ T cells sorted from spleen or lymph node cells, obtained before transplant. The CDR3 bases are TGTGCCACCAGGGGTAAGACGGGACAGGATTTCAATCAGCCCCAGCATTTT. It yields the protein CATRGKTGQDFNQPQHF.